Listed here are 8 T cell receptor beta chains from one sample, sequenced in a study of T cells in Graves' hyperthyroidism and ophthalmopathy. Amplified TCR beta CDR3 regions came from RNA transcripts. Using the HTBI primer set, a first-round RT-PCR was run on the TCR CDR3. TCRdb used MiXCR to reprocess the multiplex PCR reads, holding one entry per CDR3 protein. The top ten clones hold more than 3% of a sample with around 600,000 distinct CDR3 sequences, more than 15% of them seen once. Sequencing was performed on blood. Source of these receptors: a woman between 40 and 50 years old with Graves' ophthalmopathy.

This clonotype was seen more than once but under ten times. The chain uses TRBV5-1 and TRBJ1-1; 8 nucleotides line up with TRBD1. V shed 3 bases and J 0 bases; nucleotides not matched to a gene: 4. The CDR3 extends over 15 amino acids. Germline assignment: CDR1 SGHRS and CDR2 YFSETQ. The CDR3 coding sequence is TGCGCCAGCAGCTCACAGACAGGGGTGAACACTGAAGCTTTCTTT. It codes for CASSSQTGVNTEAFF.

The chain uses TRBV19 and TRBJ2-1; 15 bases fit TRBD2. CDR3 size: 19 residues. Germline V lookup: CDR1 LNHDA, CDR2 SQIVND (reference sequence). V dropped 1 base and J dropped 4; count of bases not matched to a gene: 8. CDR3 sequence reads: CASSIGGTSGRKYYNEQFF. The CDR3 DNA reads TGTGCCAGTAGTATAGGGGGGACTAGCGGGAGGAAGTATTACAATGAGCAGTTCTTC. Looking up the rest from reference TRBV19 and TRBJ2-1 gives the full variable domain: DGGITQSPKYLFRKEGQNVTLSCEQNLNHDAMYWYRQDPGQGLRLIYYSQIVNDFQKGDIAEGYSVSREKKESFPLTVTSAQKNPTAFYLCASSIGGTSGRKYYNEQFFGPGTRLTVL.

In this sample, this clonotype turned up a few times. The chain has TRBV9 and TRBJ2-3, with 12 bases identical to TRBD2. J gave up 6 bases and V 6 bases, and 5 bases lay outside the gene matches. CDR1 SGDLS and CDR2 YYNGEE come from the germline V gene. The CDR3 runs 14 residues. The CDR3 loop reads CASKLAGGYDTQYF. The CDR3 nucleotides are TGTGCCAGCAAACTAGCGGGAGGATACGATACGCAGTATTTT. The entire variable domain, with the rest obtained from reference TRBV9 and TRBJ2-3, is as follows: DSGVTQTPKHLITATGQRVTLRCSPRSGDLSVYWYQQSLDQGLQFLIQYYNGEERAKGNILERFSAQQFPDLHSELNLSSLELGDSALYFCASKLAGGYDTQYFGPGTRLTVL.

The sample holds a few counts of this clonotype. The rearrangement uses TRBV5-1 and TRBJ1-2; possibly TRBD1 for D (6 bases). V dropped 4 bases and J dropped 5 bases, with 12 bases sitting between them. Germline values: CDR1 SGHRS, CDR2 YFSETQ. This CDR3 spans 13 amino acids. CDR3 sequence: CASSTGQLYGYTF. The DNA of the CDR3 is TGCGCCAGCAGCACTGGACAGTTGTATGGCTACACCTTC.

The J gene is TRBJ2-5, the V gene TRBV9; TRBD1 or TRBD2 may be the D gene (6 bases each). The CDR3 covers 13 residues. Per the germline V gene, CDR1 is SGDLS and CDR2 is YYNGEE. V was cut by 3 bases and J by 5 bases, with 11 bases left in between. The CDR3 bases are TGTGCCAGCAGCGGGGGGGCCCTGGAGACCCAGTACTTC. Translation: CASSGGALETQYF.

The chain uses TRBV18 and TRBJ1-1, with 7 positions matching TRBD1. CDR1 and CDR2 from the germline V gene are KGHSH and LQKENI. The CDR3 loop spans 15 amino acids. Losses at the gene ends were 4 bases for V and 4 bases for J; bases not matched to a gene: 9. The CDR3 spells CASSRPTGQGTEAFF. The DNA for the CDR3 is TGTGCCAGCTCACGCCCGACAGGGCAGGGCACTGAAGCTTTCTTT.

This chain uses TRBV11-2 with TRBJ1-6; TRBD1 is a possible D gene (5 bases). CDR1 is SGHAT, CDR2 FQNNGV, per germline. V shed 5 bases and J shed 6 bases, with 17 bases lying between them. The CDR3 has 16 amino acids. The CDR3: CASSRHGGMSNSPLHF. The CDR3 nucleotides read TGTGCCAGCAGCCGTCACGGGGGGATGAGTAATTCACCCCTCCACTTT.

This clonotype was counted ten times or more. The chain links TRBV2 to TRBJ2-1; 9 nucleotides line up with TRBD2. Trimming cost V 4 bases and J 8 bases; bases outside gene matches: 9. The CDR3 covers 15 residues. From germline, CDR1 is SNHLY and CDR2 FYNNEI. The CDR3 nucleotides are TGTGCCAGCAGTGTATTAATAGCGGGAGCTGATGAGCAGTTCTTC. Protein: CASSVLIAGADEQFF.